This T cell receptor beta chain was captured by sequencing in a study of blood T cell repertoires in COVID-19. Study in general: The samples span acute and convalescent COVID-19 from the United States, Italy and Spain. PBMCs, B-cell-depleted T cells, or T cells provided the cDNA or gDNA that made up the material.

Study processing details: Amplifying reference gene primers gave estimates of nucleated cell counts. Sequencing was performed with immunoSEQ multiplex PCR; in TCRdb, only in-frame clones are kept and a portion is missing. That table gives V, J and clone size, and the DNA gave D and trimming. In the table there are around 200,000 clones, roughly 86% of which are singletons. Germline loops: CDR1 SNHLY, CDR2 FYNNEI. Trimming shortened V by 6 bases and J by 7 bases, and 12 bases separated the two germline ends. The CDR3 sequence is 13 residues long. Concerning this clone: The same CDR3 arises from other DNA sequences in this sample as well.

Source material: peripheral blood. The TCR was taken from a man aged 18 to 30 with active or convalescent COVID-19. The chain recombines TRBV2 with TRBJ1-4; D is uncertain. CDR3 residues: CASSGTGSEKLFF. The CDR3 coding sequence is TGTGCCAGCAGCGGCACGGGGTCTGAAAAACTGTTTTTT. Combining the CDR3 with reference TRBV2 and TRBJ1-4 gives the whole variable domain EPEVTQTPSHQVTQMGQEVILRCVPISNHLYFYWYRQILGQKVEFLVSFYNNEISEKSEIFDDQFSVERPDGSNFTLKIRSTKLEDSAMYFCASSGTGSEKLFFGSGTQLSVL.